The clone carrying this T cell receptor beta chain was observed a few times. No antigen is known for it. A much larger clone is a single base away; this may be a read error. This entry is derived from a study of T cells in Graves' hyperthyroidism and ophthalmopathy. As for the study in general: Peripheral blood sampling occurred at initial diagnosis, before any treatment. The study, taken as a whole, reports: Most expanded thyroid clonotypes above 0.001 also appeared in blood.

No progression to ophthalmopathy during 18 months of follow-up defined stable disease. The PBMCs studied were ones that came from 8.5 to 10 ml fresh peripheral blood. This CDR3 region has 17 residues. Germline CDR1 and CDR2: SGHAT and FQNNGV. V shed 3 bases and J shed 2 bases, with 16 bases lying between them. Authors of the study amplified TCR beta CDR3 regions from RNA transcripts. The HTBI primer set drove a first-round RT-PCR of the TCR CDR3. TCRdb reanalysed the multiplex PCR reads using MiXCR and keeps one entry per CDR3 protein. Counted here are 600,000 to 900,000 distinct CDR3 sequences, roughly 17% occurring once; the ten biggest clones make up around 8%.

Source material: blood. V gene TRBV11-2 combines with J gene TRBJ2-2; no clear D. This TCR came from a man younger than 35 with Graves' hyperthyroidism. This CDR3 reads CASSLGGPYLNTGELFF. In nucleotides, the CDR3 is TGTGCCAGCAGCTTGGGTGGACCTTACCTTAACACCGGGGAGCTGTTTTTT.